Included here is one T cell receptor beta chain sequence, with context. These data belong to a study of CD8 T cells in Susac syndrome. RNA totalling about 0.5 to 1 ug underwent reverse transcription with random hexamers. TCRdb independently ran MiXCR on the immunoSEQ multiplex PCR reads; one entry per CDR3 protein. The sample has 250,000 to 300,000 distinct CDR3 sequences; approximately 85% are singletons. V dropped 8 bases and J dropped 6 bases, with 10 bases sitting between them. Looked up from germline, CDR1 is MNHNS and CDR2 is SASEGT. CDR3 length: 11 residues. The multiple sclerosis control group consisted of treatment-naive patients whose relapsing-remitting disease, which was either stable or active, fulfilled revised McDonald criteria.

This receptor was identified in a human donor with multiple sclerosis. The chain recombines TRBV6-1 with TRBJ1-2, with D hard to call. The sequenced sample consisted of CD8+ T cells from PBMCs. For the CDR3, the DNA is TGTGCCAGCGCAATAGGAAATGGCTACACCTTC. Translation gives CASAIGNGYTF.